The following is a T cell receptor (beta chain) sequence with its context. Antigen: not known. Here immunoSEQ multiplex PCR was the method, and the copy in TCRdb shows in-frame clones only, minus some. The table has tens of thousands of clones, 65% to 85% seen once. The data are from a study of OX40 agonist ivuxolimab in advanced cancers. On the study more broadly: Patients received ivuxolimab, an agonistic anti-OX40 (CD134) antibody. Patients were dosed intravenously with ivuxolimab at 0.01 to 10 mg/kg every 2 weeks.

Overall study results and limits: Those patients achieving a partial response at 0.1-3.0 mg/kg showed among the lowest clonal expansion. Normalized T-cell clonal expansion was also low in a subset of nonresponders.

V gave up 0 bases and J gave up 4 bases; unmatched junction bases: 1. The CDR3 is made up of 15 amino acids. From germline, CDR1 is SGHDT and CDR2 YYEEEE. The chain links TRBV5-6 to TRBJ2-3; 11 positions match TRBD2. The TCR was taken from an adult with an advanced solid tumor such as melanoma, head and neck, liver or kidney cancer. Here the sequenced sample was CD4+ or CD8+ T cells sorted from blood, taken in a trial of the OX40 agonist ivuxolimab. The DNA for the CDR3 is TGTGCCAGCAGCTTGGAACTAGCGGGGGCAGATACGCAGTATTTT. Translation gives CASSLELAGADTQYF.